These 21 T cell receptor beta chains were sequenced from one sample in a study of blood T cell repertoires in COVID-19. TCRdb's table, derived via immunoSEQ multiplex PCR, lists solely in-frame clones and lacks some. The table records 160,000 or so clones, 80% to 85% of them present only once. The sequencing input was PBMCs or T cells enriched from blood (not recorded which). The source of these receptors is a woman in her forties or fifties who had recovered from COVID-19.

The V and J genes are TRBV12-5 and TRBJ1-2; D unclear. The CDR3 runs to 12 residues. Germline CDR1 is LGHNT and CDR2 is FRNRAP. V shed 7 bases and J shed 4 bases, with 10 bases lying between them. The DNA for the CDR3 is TGTGCTAGTGCTACCGACTTCTATGGCTACACCTTC. Translated: CASATDFYGYTF.

The chain couples TRBV2 to TRBJ2-1; perhaps TRBD1 as D (6 bases). The CDR3 covers 12 residues. Germline CDR1 reads SNHLY; CDR2 reads FYNNEI. The V gene lost 7 bases and the J gene lost 9 bases, with 13 bases spanning the gap. CDR3 loop: CASNGGVSEQFF. As DNA, the CDR3 is TGTGCCAGCAATGGGGGCGTTAGTGAGCAGTTCTTC. Filled out from reference TRBV2 and TRBJ2-1, the complete variable domain reads EPEVTQTPSHQVTQMGQEVILRCVPISNHLYFYWYRQILGQKVEFLVSFYNNEISEKSEIFDDQFSVERPDGSNFTLKIRSTKLEDSAMYFCASNGGVSEQFFGPGTRLTVL.

This clone was recorded at least ten times. V is TRBV9 and J is TRBJ1-2; D not certain. The CDR3 runs to 15 residues. CDR1 is SGDLS, CDR2 YYNGEE, per germline. V was trimmed by 1 base and J by 0 bases, leaving 10 bases between them. The CDR3 protein is CASSVQSETNYGYTF. Written as DNA, the CDR3 is TGTGCCAGCAGCGTACAGTCCGAAACTAACTATGGCTACACCTTC.

J is TRBJ2-6 and V is TRBV29-1; tentatively, D is TRBD1 (5 bases). Deletions cut 5 bases from V and 4 bases from J, with 12 bases between. Germline CDR1 SQVTM, CDR2 ANQGSEA. The CDR3 has 14 residues. The CDR3: CSVPREAGANVLTF. The CDR3, as DNA: TGCAGCGTTCCCAGGGAAGCCGGGGCCAACGTCCTGACTTTC.

V is TRBV2 and J is TRBJ1-3, with D uncertain. The CDR3 length is 14 residues. CDR1 SNHLY and CDR2 FYNNEI come from the germline V gene. The V and J ends lost 7 bases and 2 bases respectively, with 12 bases between them. This CDR3 is CASTNRGPGNTIYF. The CDR3 DNA reads TGTGCCAGCACGAACAGAGGGCCTGGAAACACCATATATTTT. Based on the CDR3 plus reference TRBV2 and TRBJ1-3, the full variable domain is EPEVTQTPSHQVTQMGQEVILRCVPISNHLYFYWYRQILGQKVEFLVSFYNNEISEKSEIFDDQFSVERPDGSNFTLKIRSTKLEDSAMYFCASTNRGPGNTIYFGEGSWLTVV.

V usage is TRBV20-1 and J usage is TRBJ2-7; a possible D gene is TRBD2 (5 bases). The CDR3 spans 12 residues. Germline CDR1 is DFQATT and CDR2 is SNEGSKA (reference sequence). Trimming took off 3 bases at V and 7 bases at J, with 13 bases between the two ends. This CDR3 is CSASVSGREQYF. The CDR3 DNA reads as TGCAGTGCTAGTGTCTCGGGAAGGGAGCAGTACTTC.

The gene calls are TRBV7-3 and TRBJ2-3; 7 positions agree with TRBD1. CDR1 SGHTA and CDR2 FQGTGA come from the germline V gene. With V trimmed by 3 bases and J by 9 bases, 6 bases remained unmatched. The CDR3 has 13 amino acids. The CDR3 loop is CASSFQQGSTQYF. The CDR3 coding sequence is TGTGCCAGCAGCTTCCAACAGGGGTCGACGCAGTATTTT.

This rearrangement joins TRBV11-2 to TRBJ2-1; TRBD1 is a possible D gene (5 bases). This CDR3 comprises 13 residues. Per germline, CDR1 SGHAT and CDR2 FQNNGV. V was cut by 1 base and J by 7 bases, with 8 bases left in between. Here the CDR3 reads CASSLARVNEQFF. In DNA, the CDR3 is TGTGCCAGCAGCTTAGCCAGGGTGAATGAGCAGTTCTTC. Complete variable domain (other parts from reference TRBV11-2 and TRBJ2-1): EAGVAQSPRYKIIEKRQSVAFWCNPISGHATLYWYQQILGQGPKLLIQFQNNGVVDDSQLPKDRFSAERLKGVDSTLKIQPAKLEDSAVYLCASSLARVNEQFFGPGTRLTVL.

The V gene is TRBV5-4, the J gene TRBJ2-3; D remains unclear. This CDR3 comprises 16 residues. The V end lost 1 base, the J end lost 0 bases, and 12 bases lay between the germline ends. Germline V gene sequence: CDR1 SGHNT, CDR2 YYREEE (reference sequence). The CDR3 loop is CASSLLEYRSTDTQYF. Written as DNA, the CDR3 is TGTGCCAGCAGCTTGTTGGAGTATCGGAGCACAGATACGCAGTATTTT.

This sequence joins TRBV6-6 and TRBJ2-1; TRBD1 matches 9 bases. The trim removed 7 bases at V and 3 bases at J, leaving 10 bases unmatched. Per the germline V gene, CDR1 is MNHNY and CDR2 is SVGAGI (reference sequence). The CDR3 extends over 16 amino acids. CDR3 bases: TGTGCCAGCAACGTACAGGGGGCTAAGGGCTACAATGAGCAGTTCTTC. Its protein product is CASNVQGAKGYNEQFF.

V gene TRBV5-6 combines with J gene TRBJ1-3; TRBD1 matches at 9 bases. Germline assignment: CDR1 SGHDT and CDR2 YYEEEE. The J segment lost 1 base and the V segment lost 4 bases, leaving 3 bases of the junction unmatched. The CDR3 consists of 15 residues. The CDR3 coding sequence is TGTGCCAGCAGCGGCGGACAGGGGTCTGGAAACACCATATATTTT. It translates to CASSGGQGSGNTIYF.

This chain links TRBV7-3 with TRBJ2-3, with 9 bases that match TRBD2. Germline lookup yields CDR1 SGHTA and CDR2 FQGTGA. J was trimmed by 5 bases and V by 1 base; bases with no gene match: 7. The CDR3 contains 16 residues. The CDR3 region is CASSLIAGGPIDTQYF. DNA for the CDR3: TGTGCCAGCAGCTTAATCGCGGGGGGGCCGATAGATACGCAGTATTTT.

CDR3: CASHNSGNNEQFF. The CDR3 region has the DNA TGTGCCAGCCACAATAGCGGGAACAATGAGCAGTTCTTC. The J gene is TRBJ2-1, the V gene TRBV19; TRBD2 aligns across 8 bases. Germline V gene lookup returns CDR1 LNHDA and CDR2 SQIVND (reference sequence). The trim removed 9 bases at V and 5 bases at J, leaving 6 bases unmatched. The CDR3 has 13 amino acids.

The chain couples TRBV24-1 to TRBJ2-3, with 7 bases that match TRBD2. CDR1 KGHDR and CDR2 SFDVKD come from the germline V gene. The CDR3 contains 17 residues. Losses at the gene ends were 3 bases for V and 6 bases for J; bases not matched to a gene: 14. CDR3 in DNA: TGTGCCACCAGTGATATCTCCCTAGCGGTTGAGGGGGATACGCAGTATTTT. Translating gives CATSDISLAVEGDTQYF.

This rearrangement joins TRBV9 to TRBJ1-2; 10 bases map to TRBD1. Unmatched junction bases numbered 7, after V lost 3 bases and J lost 5 bases. Germline CDR1 SGDLS, CDR2 YYNGEE. The CDR3 is made up of 15 amino acids. The CDR3 sequence is CASSDEGTGVYGYTF. CDR3 DNA sequence: TGTGCCAGCAGCGATGAGGGGACAGGGGTATATGGCTACACCTTC.

J is TRBJ2-2 and V is TRBV28; perhaps TRBD1 as D (6 bases). Per germline, CDR1 MDHEN and CDR2 SYDVKM. V lost 4 bases to trimming and J lost 6 bases, with 9 bases between them. This CDR3 spans 13 amino acids. CDR3 DNA sequence: TGTGCCAGCAGTTCGACAGGCGCCGGGGAGCTGTTTTTT. It specifies CASSSTGAGELFF.

The chain has TRBV6-2 or TRBV6-3 and TRBJ2-2, with 11 bases fitting TRBD2. Germline V gene data show CDR1 as MNHEY and CDR2 as SVGEGT. V shed 2 bases and J 5 bases; nucleotides not matched to a gene: 10. The CDR3 runs to 18 residues. The CDR3 sequence is CASSYRQTSGSRTGELFF. CDR3 bases: TGTGCCAGCAGTTACCGCCAAACTAGCGGGAGTAGGACCGGGGAGCTGTTTTTT.

The V gene is TRBV5-1, the J gene TRBJ1-2, with 7 bases matching TRBD1. Trimming took 4 bases from V and 4 from J; bases not matched to a gene: 7. The CDR3 is 14 residues long. CDR1 and CDR2 from the germline V gene are SGHRS and YFSETQ. CDR3 sequence (DNA): TGCGCCAGCAGCCAGCCGGGACAGCTCTATGGCTACACCTTC. This gives the protein CASSQPGQLYGYTF.

The V gene is TRBV6-2 or TRBV6-3, the J gene TRBJ2-1; 8 bases match TRBD2. The CDR3 is made up of 15 amino acids. Germline loops: CDR1 MNHEY, CDR2 SVGEGT. The J segment lost 7 bases and the V segment lost 5 bases, leaving 10 bases of the junction unmatched. The CDR3 sequence is CASSPEGSGTNEQFF. The CDR3 DNA sequence: TGTGCCAGCAGTCCAGAGGGTAGCGGGACAAATGAGCAGTTCTTC.

The rearrangement links TRBV11-3 to TRBJ1-1, with D possibly being TRBD1 (5 bases). The length of the CDR3 is 14 residues. The germline CDR1 and CDR2 sequences are SGHNT and YENEEA. Trimming pared 3 bases from V and 10 bases from J, leaving 18 bases between. As DNA, the CDR3 is TGTGCCAGCAGCTTGTTAATAGGAGGAGGGGCAGCTTTCTTT. Protein sequence: CASSLLIGGGAAFF.

The chain couples TRBV4-3 to TRBJ1-2; D is perhaps TRBD1 (5 bases). The germline V gene encodes CDR1 LGHNA and CDR2 YSLEER. The CDR3 runs to 16 residues. Trimming removed 0 bases from V and 1 base from J, with 12 bases in between. Written as DNA, the CDR3 is TGCGCCAGCAGCCAAGATCAGCAGGGAGGTAACTATGGCTACACCTTC. Translation gives CASSQDQQGGNYGYTF.